The clone carrying this TCR beta chain was counted only a few times. The germline gives CDR1 DFQATT, CDR2 SNEGSKA (reference sequence). Trimming took 5 bases from V and 5 from J, leaving 16 bases between them. The CDR3 is 14 residues long. TCRdb reanalysed the 5' RACE reads using MiXCR and keeps one entry per CDR3 protein. The data hold over 60,000 distinct CDR3 sequences, with less than 5.5% observed a single time. This entry comes from a study of neurological immune-mediated disorders. PBMCs stored at -80 C, numbering 2 million, were the origin of the unsorted libraries. The chain uses TRBV20-1 and TRBJ1-5; D is undetermined. The specimen sequenced was PBMCs. This TCR was recovered from a woman in her 30s with multiple sclerosis. The CDR3 protein is CSALSGSPYQPQHF. CDR3 coding DNA: TGCAGTGCTCTATCCGGGTCTCCTTATCAGCCCCAGCATTTT.